The T cell receptor beta chain under discussion was sequenced for a study of blood T cell repertoires in COVID-19. As for the study in general: Whether acute or convalescent, the COVID-19 samples came from the United States, Italy and Spain. The cDNA or gDNA used as material had been derived from T cells, B-cell-depleted T cells, or PBMCs.

Participant age was roughly 18 to 90 years, and participants resided in 25 or so US areas. Researchers sorted participants into cohorts using their self-reported clinical history. Germline loops: CDR1 MNHEY, CDR2 SMNVEV (reference sequence). There are 13 residues in the CDR3. V was pared by 10 bases and J by 3 bases, with 15 bases between. This table comes from immunoSEQ multiplex PCR, and its TCRdb copy is limited to in-frame clones, with some not included. Of about 240,000 clones in the sample, around nine tenths were seen once. The sequencing sample was made of PBMCs or T cells enriched from blood (not recorded which). The receptor's source is a woman aged 30 to 39 who had recovered from COVID-19. The rearrangement links TRBV27 to TRBJ1-1; no reliable D call. The chain's CDR3 is CATQNRLYTEAFF. DNA of the CDR3: TGTGCCACCCAAAACAGACTATACACTGAAGCTTTCTTT.